Sequencing of this T cell receptor (beta chain) was carried out in a study of blood T cell repertoires in COVID-19. Study summary: T cells, B-cell-depleted T cells, or PBMCs supplied cDNA or gDNA.

Per the original methods: Scientists estimated how many nucleated cells there were by amplifying reference gene primers. The table came from immunoSEQ multiplex PCR; TCRdb's copy has only in-frame clones and leaves some out. V, J and clone size are those of that table, while D and trimming were read from the DNA. The sample records about 44,000 clones, more than 65% being singletons. The receptor was isolated from an older man with acute or convalescent COVID-19. Sequencing was performed on peripheral blood.

The CDR3 here is CASSPQGLAGAYEQYF. DNA for the CDR3: TGTGCCAGCTCACCACAGGGACTAGCGGGGGCCTACGAGCAGTACTTC. The V and J genes are TRBV18 and TRBJ2-7, with 14 bases identical to TRBD2. J lost 2 bases, V lost 1 base, and 1 base had no gene match. This CDR3 has 16 residues. Germline CDR1 reads KGHSH; CDR2 reads LQKENI.